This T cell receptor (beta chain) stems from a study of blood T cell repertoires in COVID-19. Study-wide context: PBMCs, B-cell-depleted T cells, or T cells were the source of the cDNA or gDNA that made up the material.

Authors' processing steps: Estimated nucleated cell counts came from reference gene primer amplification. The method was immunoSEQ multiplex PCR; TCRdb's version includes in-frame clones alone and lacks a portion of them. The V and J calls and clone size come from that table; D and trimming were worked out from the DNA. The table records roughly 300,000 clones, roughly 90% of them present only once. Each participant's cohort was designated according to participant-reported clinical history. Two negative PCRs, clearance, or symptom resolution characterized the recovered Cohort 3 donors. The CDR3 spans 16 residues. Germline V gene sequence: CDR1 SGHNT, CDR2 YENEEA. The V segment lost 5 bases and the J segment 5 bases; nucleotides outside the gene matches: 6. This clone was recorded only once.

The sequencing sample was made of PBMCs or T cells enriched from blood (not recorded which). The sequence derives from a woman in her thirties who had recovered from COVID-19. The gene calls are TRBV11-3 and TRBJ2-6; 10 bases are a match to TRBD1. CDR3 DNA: TGTGCCAGCAGCCAAGGACAGGGGGGGAGGGCCAACGTCCTGACTTTC. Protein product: CASSQGQGGRANVLTF.